The 5 T cell receptor beta chains presented below share a single source sample, sequenced in a study of blood T cell repertoires in COVID-19. The table came from immunoSEQ multiplex PCR; TCRdb's copy has only in-frame clones and leaves some out. This sample yields some 200,000 clones, of which 84% are seen a single time; approximately 3% belongs to the top ten. Sequenced material: peripheral blood. The receptors derive from a woman in her 30s who had recovered from COVID-19.

This clone has more than one count but fewer than ten. V gene TRBV6-4 combines with J gene TRBJ2-1, with 11 bases identical to TRBD1. The ends lost 2 bases at V and 9 bases at J; junction bases unmatched: 0. Looked up from germline, CDR1 is MRHNA and CDR2 is SNTAGT. The CDR3 spans 13 residues. CDR3 nucleotides: TGTGCCAGCAGTGACGGGACAGGGGGTGAGCAGTTCTTC. This gives the protein CASSDGTGGEQFF.

Written as DNA, the CDR3 is TGTGCCTCCTCGCTGCCCGGGTCTAATGAAAAACTGTTTTTT. It translates to CASSLPGSNEKLFF. The chain uses TRBV7-9 and TRBJ1-4; D is unclear. The CDR3 has 14 residues. The V gene's germline CDR1 is SEHNR and CDR2 FQNEAQ (reference sequence). Trimming cost V 11 bases and J 3 bases, with 16 bases left between them.

The chain is built from TRBV6-5 and TRBJ1-1; possibly TRBD1 for D (5 bases). With 5 bases removed from V and 1 base from J, the gap between germline ends came to 8 bases. This CDR3 comprises 13 residues. Per germline, CDR1 MNHEY and CDR2 SVGAGI. The CDR3 DNA reads TGTGCCAGCAGTAGGGGTCGGAACACTGAAGCTTTCTTT. This encodes CASSRGRNTEAFF.

J is TRBJ2-7 and V is TRBV14, with D perhaps matching TRBD1 (6 bases). The CDR3 runs to 16 residues. Between the trimmed V and J ends, which lost 4 bases and 6 bases, there was a span of 22 bases. Germline CDR1 reads SGHDN; CDR2 reads FVKESK. The CDR3 protein is CASSLMLLQGPLEQYF. The CDR3 bases are TGTGCCAGCAGCCTTATGCTGCTACAGGGTCCTCTCGAGCAGTACTTC. The variable domain in full, completed from reference TRBV14 and TRBJ2-7, reads EAGVTQFPSHSVIEKGQTVTLRCDPISGHDNLYWYRRVMGKEIKFLLHFVKESKQDESGMPNNRFLAERTGGTYSTLKVQPAELEDSGVYFCASSLMLLQGPLEQYFGPGTRLTVT.

The CDR3 DNA sequence: TGCAGCGTTGTAGGCAGGGGGGCCGGGGAGCTGTTTTTT. It codes for CSVVGRGAGELFF. The genes are TRBV29-1 and TRBJ2-2, with a tentative D call TRBD1 (7 bases). In germline, CDR1 is SQVTM, CDR2 ANQGSEA. The V end lost 4 bases, the J end lost 6 bases, and 12 bases lay between the germline ends. This CDR3 has 13 residues.